This T cell receptor (beta chain) was identified in a study of blood T cell repertoires in COVID-19. Only in-frame clones appear in the TCRdb table, and some are missing; sequencing was by immunoSEQ multiplex PCR. Found here are around 200,000 clones, around 90% of them singletons; the top ten hold 1.2%. In germline, CDR1 is MNHEY, CDR2 SMNVEV (reference sequence). V was shortened by 10 bases and J by 3 bases, with 10 bases between the two germline ends. The CDR3 is made up of 11 amino acids. The source of this sequence is a young man who had recovered from COVID-19. The chain carries TRBV27 and TRBJ2-7; the D gene is possibly TRBD1 (5 bases). The sequenced sample consisted of PBMCs or T cells enriched from blood (not recorded which). In DNA form, the CDR3 reads TGTGCCACCGCGGACAACTACGAGCAGTACTTC. It yields the protein CATADNYEQYF.